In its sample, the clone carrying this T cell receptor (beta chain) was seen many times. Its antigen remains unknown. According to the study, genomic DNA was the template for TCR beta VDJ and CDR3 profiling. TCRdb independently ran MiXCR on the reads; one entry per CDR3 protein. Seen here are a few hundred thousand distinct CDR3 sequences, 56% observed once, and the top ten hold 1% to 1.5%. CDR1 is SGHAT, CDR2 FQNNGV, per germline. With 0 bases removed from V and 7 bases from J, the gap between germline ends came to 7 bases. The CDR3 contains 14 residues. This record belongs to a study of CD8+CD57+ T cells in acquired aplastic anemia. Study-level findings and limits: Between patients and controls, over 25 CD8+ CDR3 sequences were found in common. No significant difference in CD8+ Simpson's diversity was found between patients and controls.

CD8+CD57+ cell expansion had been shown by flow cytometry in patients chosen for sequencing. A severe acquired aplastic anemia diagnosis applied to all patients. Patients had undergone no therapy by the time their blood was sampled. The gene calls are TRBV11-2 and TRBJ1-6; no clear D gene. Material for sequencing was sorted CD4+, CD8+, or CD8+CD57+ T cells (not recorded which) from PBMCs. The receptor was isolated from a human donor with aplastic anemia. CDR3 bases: TGTGCCAGCAGCTTAGAAGTGCCCAATTCACCCCTCCACTTT. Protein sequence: CASSLEVPNSPLHF. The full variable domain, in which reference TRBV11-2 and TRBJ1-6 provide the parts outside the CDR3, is EAGVAQSPRYKIIEKRQSVAFWCNPISGHATLYWYQQILGQGPKLLIQFQNNGVVDDSQLPKDRFSAERLKGVDSTLKIQPAKLEDSAVYLCASSLEVPNSPLHFGNGTRLTVT.